The source of this T cell receptor (beta chain) is a study of Tregs in tolerant kidney transplant recipients. Using immunoSEQ multiplex PCR, the repertoire was profiled, and TCRdb retains in-frame clones only, with some absent. The sample has roughly 70,000 clones; roughly 84% are singletons. Study-wide findings and caveats: This study did not directly address biological reproducibility. The most relevant donor-specific Treg TCRbeta repertoire apparently came from expansion with activated donor B cells.

V lost 6 bases and J 0 bases, leaving 8 bases between the germline ends. CDR1 KGHSH and CDR2 LQKENI come from the germline V gene. This CDR3 is 13 amino acids long. To note about this clone: As yet, its antigen is unknown.

This clonotype originated in a human donor in good health. Sequenced sample: CD4+ T cells from blood. This chain connects TRBV18 to TRBJ1-1; D unresolved. DNA of the CDR3: TGTGCCAGCTCCGTTGACGTGAACACTGAAGCTTTCTTT. Its translation is CASSVDVNTEAFF. Full variable domain (rest looked up from reference TRBV18 and TRBJ1-1): NAGVMQNPRHLVRRRGQEARLRCSPMKGHSHVYWYRQLPEEGLKFMVYLQKENIIDESGMPKERFSAEFPKEGPSILRIQQVVRGDSAAYFCASSVDVNTEAFFGQGTRLTVV.